This entry is about one T cell receptor (beta chain). Its antigen remains unidentified. The CDR3 sequence is 15 residues long. Germline assignment: CDR1 LGHNA and CDR2 YNFKEQ. Trimming stripped 0 bases from V and 3 bases from J, with 12 bases between. This record belongs to a study of blood T cells in healthy people across ages. General study results and limits: The percentage of naive T cells correlated strongly with TCR beta diversity. A roughly linear fall in TCR beta diversity per million T cells was seen with increasing age.

Alongside a J-beta primer mix, a sample-barcoded 5' primer served in a second PCR lasting roughly 6 to 12 cycles. Sequencing of every sample gave 2.5 million or more CDR3-containing paired-end reads. TCRdb redid the calling of the 5' RACE reads with MiXCR, one entry per CDR3 protein. Altogether about 830,000 distinct CDR3 sequences are present, approximately 65% being singletons, with the ten largest covering about a quarter. The sample comprised blood. This receptor was obtained from a man aged 25-40 years in good health. V usage is TRBV4-2 and J usage is TRBJ2-7; D tentatively fits TRBD1 or TRBD2 (5 bases each). The CDR3 DNA sequence: TGTGCCAGCAGCCAAGATGAGGGGAGCCACTACGAGCAGTACTTC. It yields the protein CASSQDEGSHYEQYF.